Each of the 13 T cell receptor beta chains below was sequenced from the same sample in a study of T cell responses to AZD1222 COVID-19 vaccine (dated by TCRdb to the early 2020s). The receptor library was made with the immunoSEQ multiplex PCR assay. TCRdb provides this immuneACCESS table in a form limited to in-frame rearrangements. Some clones are lacking; in checked studies, under half of them reflect an unresolved V gene, and why the rest are absent is not known. The sample table holds some 98,000 clones, of which 70% to 90% were seen once. 10% to 15% of the sample lies in the top ten. Sample time point, as interpreted from the label and publication: baseline before first vaccination. Sequenced material: peripheral blood, taken on day 0 of AZD1222 vaccination. These receptors originate from an adult in good health.

The CDR3 DNA reads TGTGCCAGCAGCCAAGATTACAGGGGGGAAAAACTGTTTTTT. The encoded protein is CASSQDYRGEKLFF. The rearrangement uses TRBV4-2 and TRBJ1-4, with TRBD1 identical over 8 bases. The CDR3 runs to 14 residues. The germline CDR1 and CDR2 sequences are LGHNA and YNFKEQ. J gave up 8 bases and V 0 bases, and 2 bases lay outside the gene matches.

There are a few counts of this clone. The J gene is TRBJ1-4, the V gene TRBV7-9; 7 positions match TRBD1. Germline trimming cut 1 base from V and 16 bases from J; bases unmatched to any gene: 9. In germline, CDR1 is SEHNR, CDR2 FQNEAQ (reference sequence). This CDR3 is 13 amino acids long. As DNA, the CDR3 is TGTGCCAGCAGCTTAGACAGAGCAGGGGGTCGGTTTTTT. Its protein is CASSLDRAGGRFF.

The CDR3 protein is CSASVTGSDTEAFF. Written as DNA, the CDR3 is TGCAGCGCCTCCGTGACAGGGTCGGACACTGAAGCTTTCTTT. The J gene is TRBJ1-1, the V gene TRBV29-1; 7 positions match TRBD1. V was pared by 7 bases and J by 3 bases, with 11 bases of the junction left unmatched. CDR3 length equals 14 residues. Per germline, CDR1 SQVTM and CDR2 ANQGSEA.

V gene TRBV30 combines with J gene TRBJ1-1; D uncertain. V was clipped by 2 bases and J by 12 bases, with 13 bases between them. The germline CDR1 and CDR2 sequences are GTSNPN and SVGIG (reference sequence). The CDR3 has 11 residues. The CDR3 DNA reads TGTGCCTGGAGTCCAATCGGACCATCTTTCTTT. This codes for CAWSPIGPSFF.

The CDR3 nucleotides read TGCGCCAGCAGCGTTTCGACAGGGGGATATGGCTACACCTTC. This translates into CASSVSTGGYGYTF. The chain is built from TRBV5-1 and TRBJ1-2, with 9 nucleotides matching TRBD1. V lost 4 bases to trimming and J lost 5 bases; unmatched junction nucleotides: 6. The germline CDR1 and CDR2 sequences are SGHRS and YFSETQ. The CDR3 spans 14 residues.

This clone was observed once. The V and J genes are TRBV19 and TRBJ1-1; TRBD1 is a possible D gene (5 bases). Germline loops: CDR1 LNHDA, CDR2 SQIVND (reference sequence). The V end was cut by 5 bases, the J end by 1 base, with 14 bases between. The CDR3 spans 15 residues. The CDR3: CASSVDRVGNTEAFF. DNA for the CDR3: TGTGCCAGTAGTGTCGACAGAGTAGGGAACACTGAAGCTTTCTTT. Complete variable domain (other parts from reference TRBV19 and TRBJ1-1): DGGITQSPKYLFRKEGQNVTLSCEQNLNHDAMYWYRQDPGQGLRLIYYSQIVNDFQKGDIAEGYSVSREKKESFPLTVTSAQKNPTAFYLCASSVDRVGNTEAFFGQGTRLTVV.

CDR3 sequence: CASSLTSGGTNEQFF. In DNA form, the CDR3 reads TGTGCCAGCAGCTTAACCAGCGGGGGGACGAATGAGCAGTTCTTC. The genes are TRBV7-3 and TRBJ2-1; TRBD2 agrees at 9 bases. J lost 7 bases, V lost 0 bases, and 4 bases had no gene match. CDR3 length: 15 residues. Germline V gives CDR1 SGHTA, CDR2 FQGTGA.

This clone was observed once. This rearrangement joins TRBV30 to TRBJ1-5, with D perhaps TRBD1 (5 bases). CDR1 GTSNPN and CDR2 SVGIG come from the germline V gene (reference sequence). V gave up 4 bases and J gave up 2 bases, with 6 bases separating them. The CDR3 length is 12 residues. The CDR3 sequence is CAWKQGNQPQHF. The CDR3 DNA follows: TGTGCCTGGAAACAGGGCAATCAGCCCCAGCATTTT.

V and J are TRBV28 and TRBJ1-2; 7 nucleotides line up with TRBD1. Germline V gene data show CDR1 as MDHEN and CDR2 as SYDVKM. Trimming took 4 bases from V and 4 from J; bases not matched to a gene: 6. This CDR3 is built from 14 residues. The DNA of the CDR3 is TGTGCCAGCAGTTCCCAGGGGGAGAGCTATGGCTACACCTTC. This gives the protein CASSSQGESYGYTF.

The chain employs TRBV5-4 and TRBJ2-7; D uncertain. This CDR3 contains 13 residues. V lost 5 bases and J 1 base, leaving 10 bases between the germline ends. Looked up from germline, CDR1 is SGHNT and CDR2 is YYREEE (reference sequence). The CDR3 DNA follows: TGTGCCAGCAGACCCGGCACGTCCTACGAGCAGTACTTC. Translation: CASRPGTSYEQYF.

The V gene is TRBV7-2, the J gene TRBJ2-5, with 7 positions matching TRBD2. Trimming cost V 5 bases and J 1 base; bases outside gene matches: 1. The germline CDR1 and CDR2 sequences are SGHTA and FQGNSA. The CDR3 is 13 amino acids. The DNA of the CDR3 is TGTGCCAGCAGCCGGGGGGTCCAAGAGACCCAGTACTTC. This gives the protein CASSRGVQETQYF.

The rearrangement joins TRBV30 to TRBJ1-2; D is perhaps TRBD1 (6 bases). The CDR3 has 12 amino acids. Germline V gene data show CDR1 as GTSNPN and CDR2 as SVGIG (reference sequence). Trimming removed 0 bases from V and 6 bases from J, with 8 bases in between. The CDR3, as DNA: TGTGCCTGGAGTGTGGGGGGCAATGGCTACACCTTC. Translation gives CAWSVGGNGYTF.

This chain uses TRBV25-1 with TRBJ1-1; D gene unclear. CDR1 and CDR2 from the germline V gene are MGHDK and SYGVNS. CDR3 length equals 12 residues. Trimming removed 6 bases from V and 1 base from J, with 6 bases in between. The CDR3 nucleotides read TGTGCCAGCAGCGCAGGGAACACTGAAGCTTTCTTT. It specifies CASSAGNTEAFF.